These 32 T cell receptor beta chains originate from one sample sequenced in a study of T cell responses to AZD1222 COVID-19 vaccine. The repertoire was sequenced with immunoSEQ multiplex PCR; TCRdb's copy has only in-frame clones and lacks some. The repertoire holds over 95,000 clones, with around 89% as singletons. The source material was peripheral blood, sampled 28 days after the second AZD1222 dose. These receptor sequences come from an adult who received the AZD1222 COVID-19 vaccine.

The chain employs TRBV19 and TRBJ1-6, with TRBD1 matching over 8 bases. The ends lost 4 bases at V and 8 bases at J; junction bases unmatched: 1. The V gene's germline CDR1 is LNHDA and CDR2 SQIVND (reference sequence). CDR3 length: 13 amino acids. The CDR3: CASSTGQDSPLHF. CDR3 nucleotides: TGTGCCAGTAGTACGGGACAGGATTCACCCCTCCACTTT.

Comment on this clone: The germline gene is not matched at one end of the junction; a read error may be the cause. This chain uses TRBV19 with TRBJ1-5; D is uncertain. Germline lookup yields CDR1 LNHDA and CDR2 SQIVND (reference sequence). This CDR3 is built from 15 residues. CDR3 nucleotides: TGTGCCAGCAGTACGACGACGACTAGCAATCAGCCCCAGCATTTT. Translated, it gives CASSTTTTSNQPQHF.

V and J are TRBV9 and TRBJ2-1, with 12 bases aligning to TRBD2. V lost 3 bases to trimming and J lost 5 bases; unmatched junction nucleotides: 3. This CDR3 region has 15 residues. Per germline, CDR1 SGDLS and CDR2 YYNGEE. The CDR3 region has the DNA TGTGCCAGCAGCGGCCTAGCGGGGGGGCACAATGAGCAGTTCTTC. It specifies CASSGLAGGHNEQFF. The entire variable domain, with the rest obtained from reference TRBV9 and TRBJ2-1, is as follows: DSGVTQTPKHLITATGQRVTLRCSPRSGDLSVYWYQQSLDQGLQFLIQYYNGEERAKGNILERFSAQQFPDLHSELNLSSLELGDSALYFCASSGLAGGHNEQFFGPGTRLTVL.

This clone has a single count. The rearrangement joins TRBV7-9 to TRBJ1-1, with D tentatively TRBD1 (6 bases). V was cut by 4 bases and J by 3 bases, with 12 bases left in between. CDR3 length: 14 residues. CDR1 is SEHNR, CDR2 FQNEAQ, per germline (reference sequence). The CDR3 is CASSYRQDDTEAFF. CDR3 coding DNA: TGTGCCAGCAGCTATAGACAGGATGACACTGAAGCTTTCTTT.

This chain joins TRBV5-5 and TRBJ2-6; 8 bases line up with TRBD2. The CDR3 covers 17 residues. The V and J ends lost 4 bases and 4 bases, in that order; junction bases with no gene match: 10. CDR1 and CDR2 from the germline V gene are SGHKS and YYEKEE (reference sequence). The CDR3 DNA is TGTGCCAGCAGCGCCCGGGGGGGGGCGCTAGGGGCCAACGTCCTGACTTTC. The encoded protein is CASSARGGALGANVLTF. Together with reference TRBV5-5 and TRBJ2-6, the CDR3 gives the full variable domain: DAGVTQSPTHLIKTRGQQVTLRCSPISGHKSVSWYQQVLGQGPQFIFQYYEKEERGRGNFPDRFSARQFPNYSSELNVNALLLGDSALYLCASSARGGALGANVLTFGAGSRLTVL.

The gene calls are TRBV4-1 and TRBJ1-3; D might be TRBD1 (6 bases). V was shortened by 0 bases and J by 4 bases, with 13 bases between the two germline ends. This CDR3 contains 16 residues. The germline CDR1 and CDR2 sequences are MGHRA and YSYEKL. CDR3 sequence: CASSQETGGRGNTIYF. The CDR3 nucleotides read TGCGCCAGCAGCCAAGAAACGGGGGGCCGAGGAAACACCATATATTTT.

J is TRBJ1-6 and V is TRBV5-1; TRBD1 matches at 11 bases. This CDR3 has 14 residues. Germline CDR1 reads SGHRS; CDR2 reads YFSETQ. V lost 4 bases to trimming and J lost 10 bases; unmatched junction nucleotides: 4. CDR3 amino acids: CASSPGTGGSPLHF. The CDR3, as DNA: TGCGCCAGCAGCCCCGGGACAGGGGGATCACCCCTCCACTTT. Based on the CDR3 plus reference TRBV5-1 and TRBJ1-6, the full variable domain is KAGVTQTPRYLIKTRGQQVTLSCSPISGHRSVSWYQQTPGQGLQFLFEYFSETQRNKGNFPGRFSGRQFSNSRSEMNVSTLELGDSALYLCASSPGTGGSPLHFGNGTRLTVT.

The CDR3 DNA follows: TGTGCCATCAGGGAGATTGACAGGAACACTGAAGCTTTCTTT. This translates into CAIREIDRNTEAFF. The V call is TRBV10-3, the J call TRBJ1-1; D possibly corresponds to TRBD1 (5 bases). Trimming removed 6 bases from V and 1 base from J, with 12 bases in between. The CDR3 is 14 amino acids. Germline assignment: CDR1 ENHRY and CDR2 SYGVKD.

The rearrangement joins TRBV7-2 to TRBJ1-2; 7 nucleotides line up with TRBD1. The CDR3 consists of 15 residues. Germline trimming cut 3 bases from V and 4 bases from J; bases unmatched to any gene: 8. The germline V gene has CDR1 SGHTA and CDR2 FQGNSA. The CDR3: CASSFGGDRAYGYTF. In nucleotides, the CDR3 is TGTGCCAGCAGCTTCGGGGGAGACAGGGCCTATGGCTACACCTTC.

The chain is built from TRBV25-1 and TRBJ1-1, with D unresolved. The germline V and J ends were trimmed by 3 bases and 4 bases, with 6 bases remaining between them. Looked up from germline, CDR1 is MGHDK and CDR2 is SYGVNS. The CDR3 extends over 12 amino acids. The CDR3 here is CASSDWSTEAFF. CDR3 DNA: TGTGCCAGCAGTGATTGGAGCACTGAAGCTTTCTTT.

The rearrangement joins TRBV6-5 to TRBJ2-3, with 7 bases matching TRBD1. The CDR3 extends over 14 amino acids. Germline-derived CDR1 and CDR2 are MNHEY and SVGAGI. Trimming cost V 6 bases and J 1 base; bases outside gene matches: 4. DNA for the CDR3: TGTGCCAGCAGGTGGACAGGCGGCACAGATACGCAGTATTTT. It translates to CASRWTGGTDTQYF.

The chain recombines TRBV6-1 with TRBJ2-3; 9 nucleotides line up with TRBD2. Trimming took 1 base from V and 2 from J; bases not matched to a gene: 10. In germline, CDR1 is MNHNS, CDR2 SASEGT. CDR3 length: 18 residues. CDR3: CASSEGASGAAYTDTQYF. The CDR3 nucleotides are TGTGCCAGCAGTGAAGGAGCTAGCGGGGCCGCCTACACAGATACGCAGTATTTT.

This clone showed up just a few times. This rearrangement joins TRBV6-6 to TRBJ2-7, with D unclear. V lost 7 bases and J lost 6, with 10 bases in between. There are 11 residues in the CDR3. Germline V gene lookup returns CDR1 MNHNY and CDR2 SVGAGI (reference sequence). CDR3 nucleotides: TGTGCCAGCACCCAATTTGGCGAGCAGTACTTC. This codes for CASTQFGEQYF.

The V and J genes are TRBV7-2 and TRBJ1-2; 11 bases fit TRBD1. CDR1 and CDR2 (germline): SGHTA, FQGNSA. CDR3 size: 15 residues. J was trimmed by 8 bases and V by 5 bases; bases with no gene match: 10. DNA for the CDR3: TGTGCCAGCAGCCCCCTAGGACAGGGGGCGGGGGGCTACACCTTC. This gives the protein CASSPLGQGAGGYTF. Supplemented by reference TRBV7-2 and TRBJ1-2, the full variable domain reads GAGVSQSPSNKVTEKGKDVELRCDPISGHTALYWYRQSLGQGLEFLIYFQGNSAPDKSGLPSDRFSAERTGGSVSTLTIQRTQQEDSAVYLCASSPLGQGAGGYTFGSGTRLTVV.

The chain employs TRBV7-9 and TRBJ1-5; 7 bases are shared with TRBD1. V gave up 8 bases and J gave up 3 bases; unmatched junction bases: 4. The CDR3 contains 13 residues. Per germline, CDR1 SEHNR and CDR2 FQNEAQ (reference sequence). This chain's CDR3 is CASRQGLNQPQHF. CDR3 nucleotide sequence: TGTGCCAGCCGACAGGGCCTCAATCAGCCCCAGCATTTT.

This chain links TRBV14 with TRBJ1-6, with a weak D call TRBD1 (6 bases). The CDR3 totals 14 residues. The ends were cut back, 4 bases at V and 3 bases at J, with 7 bases in the middle. CDR1 is SGHDN and CDR2 is FVKESK in the germline V gene. CDR3 DNA: TGTGCCAGCAGCCCACAGGGCTATAATTCACCCCTCCACTTT. This gives the protein CASSPQGYNSPLHF.

CDR3 in amino acids: CASTPQGGTNEQFF. The CDR3 DNA sequence: TGTGCCAGCACCCCTCAGGGGGGGACCAATGAGCAGTTCTTC. The V gene is TRBV6-5, the J gene TRBJ2-1, with D tentatively TRBD1 or TRBD2 (7 bases each). V lost 7 bases and J lost 6, with 16 bases in between. The CDR3 totals 14 residues. Germline V lookup: CDR1 MNHEY, CDR2 SVGAGI.

The chain couples TRBV5-6 to TRBJ2-2; D is unclear. V was trimmed by 2 bases and J by 6 bases, leaving 14 bases between them. CDR3 length: 15 amino acids. CDR1 and CDR2 (germline): SGHDT, YYEEEE. DNA of the CDR3: TGTGCCAGCAGCTTTCTCGGTACTGTACCCGGGGAGCTGTTTTTT. It is translated as CASSFLGTVPGELFF.

The V gene is TRBV2, the J gene TRBJ1-4, with D possibly matching TRBD1 (5 bases). Trimming shortened V by 2 bases and J by 8 bases, and 15 bases separated the two germline ends. There are 15 residues in the CDR3. Germline loops: CDR1 SNHLY, CDR2 FYNNEI. The CDR3, as DNA: TGTGCCAGCAGTGAACTGGGGGGAGGATACGAAAAACTGTTTTTT. Translated: CASSELGGGYEKLFF.

Here the CDR3 reads CASSLHGYEKLFF. CDR3 coding DNA: TGTGCCAGCAGCTTGCACGGGTATGAAAAACTGTTTTTT. This chain joins TRBV5-6 and TRBJ1-4; D is uncertain. Trimming took off 1 base at V and 6 bases at J, with 7 bases between the two ends. The CDR3 spans 13 residues. Per the germline V gene, CDR1 is SGHDT and CDR2 is YYEEEE. The whole variable domain, filled in from reference TRBV5-6 and TRBJ1-4, reads DAGVTQSPTHLIKTRGQQVTLRCSPKSGHDTVSWYQQALGQGPQFIFQYYEEEERQRGNFPDRFSGHQFPNYSSELNVNALLLGDSALYLCASSLHGYEKLFFGSGTQLSVL.

The CDR3 sequence: CASSSGQGASSPQHF. The CDR3 DNA reads as TGTGCCAGCAGCTCGGGACAGGGGGCGTCTTCGCCCCAGCATTTT. The rearrangement joins TRBV7-2 to TRBJ1-5, with 12 bases aligning to TRBD1. The CDR3 has 15 residues. V shed 4 bases, J shed 9 bases, and the junction held 7 bases outside the gene matches. Germline CDR1 reads SGHTA; CDR2 reads FQGNSA.

This CDR3 is CASSLRGTTLQETQYF. CDR3 nucleotides: TGTGCCAGCAGTTTACGCGGGACTACTCTCCAAGAGACCCAGTACTTC. The V call is TRBV27, the J call TRBJ2-5; 7 bases map to TRBD2. After removal of 2 bases from V and 1 base from J, the junction contained 7 bases not matched to a gene. CDR1 and CDR2 (germline): MNHEY, SMNVEV (reference sequence). The CDR3 spans 16 residues.

The chain combines TRBV7-8 with TRBJ2-3; 7 nucleotides agree with TRBD1. The junction had 33 bases not matched to a gene; V was cut back by 5 bases and J by 1 base. This CDR3 has 24 residues. Germline-derived CDR1 and CDR2 are SGHVS and FQNEAQ. CDR3: CASSPPGQRFPNSLCKKCTDTQYF. The CDR3 nucleotides read TGTGCCAGCAGCCCACCGGGACAGAGGTTCCCTAACTCTCTTTGTAAAAAATGCACAGATACGCAGTATTTT.

The chain recombines TRBV10-1 with TRBJ1-1, with a weak D call TRBD1 (5 bases). The CDR3 contains 16 residues. With 5 bases removed from V and 3 bases from J, the gap between germline ends came to 19 bases. CDR1 and CDR2 (germline): WNHNN, SYGVQD (reference sequence). CDR3 region: CASSSGLTRGDTEAFF. The CDR3 DNA is TGCGCCAGCAGTTCTGGACTGACGCGGGGGGACACTGAAGCTTTCTTT.

The chain is built from TRBV7-3 and TRBJ2-3; D remains unclear. The CDR3 consists of 15 residues. V lost 5 bases to trimming and J lost 0 bases, with 12 bases between them. CDR1 is SGHTA and CDR2 is FQGTGA in the germline V gene. The DNA for the CDR3 is TGTGCCAGCAGCCTTGGGCGAACTAGCACAGATACGCAGTATTTT. Amino acids: CASSLGRTSTDTQYF.

The chain carries TRBV4-1 and TRBJ1-5, with 9 bases lining up with TRBD1. The germline V gene encodes CDR1 MGHRA and CDR2 YSYEKL. CDR3 length: 15 residues. J was trimmed by 0 bases and V by 3 bases; bases with no gene match: 0. The CDR3 sequence is CASSQDRGSNQPQHF. CDR3 bases: TGCGCCAGCAGCCAGGACAGGGGTAGCAATCAGCCCCAGCATTTT.

The chain has TRBV11-2 and TRBJ1-1; D is perhaps TRBD1 (5 bases). Trimming pared 2 bases from V and 1 base from J, leaving 8 bases between. The length of the CDR3 is 14 residues. Germline values: CDR1 SGHAT, CDR2 FQNNGV. DNA for the CDR3: TGTGCCAGCAGCTTAACTGGGGCGAACACTGAAGCTTTCTTT. As protein: CASSLTGANTEAFF.

The chain links TRBV7-2 to TRBJ2-3, with TRBD1 identical over 8 bases. CDR3 size: 17 residues. V dropped 4 bases and J dropped 3; count of bases not matched to a gene: 12. Germline CDR1 SGHTA, CDR2 FQGNSA. CDR3 protein: CASSSRPRGRMTDTQYF. CDR3 bases: TGTGCCAGCAGCTCCAGACCCAGGGGGCGCATGACAGATACGCAGTATTTT.

This clone has only a few counts. This chain connects TRBV3-1 (or the pseudogene TRBV3-2) to TRBJ1-3; D is unresolved. Germline loops: CDR1 LGHDT, CDR2 YNNKEL (reference sequence). This CDR3 region has 15 residues. V dropped 4 bases and J dropped 2 bases, with 12 bases sitting between them. The CDR3: CASSPKTFAGNTIYF. The CDR3 bases are TGTGCCAGCAGCCCAAAGACATTCGCTGGAAACACCATATATTTT.

The rearrangement joins TRBV6-4 to TRBJ1-2; TRBD1 matches at 10 bases. CDR3 length: 15 residues. CDR1 is MRHNA, CDR2 SNTAGT, per germline. Unmatched junction bases numbered 9, after V lost 6 bases and J lost 5 bases. CDR3 amino acids: CASSSGQGMGYGYTF. The CDR3, as DNA: TGTGCCAGCAGCTCGGGACAGGGGATGGGGTATGGCTACACCTTC.

The chain uses TRBV7-9 and TRBJ2-1; 7 bases are a match to TRBD1. This CDR3 contains 13 residues. Germline trimming cut 5 bases from V and 6 bases from J; bases unmatched to any gene: 4. Germline values: CDR1 SEHNR, CDR2 FQNEAQ (reference sequence). The CDR3, as DNA: TGTGCCAGCAGCACGGACAGGAGCAATGAGCAGTTCTTC. This sequence encodes CASSTDRSNEQFF.

V gene TRBV10-3 combines with J gene TRBJ2-1; possibly TRBD1 for D (6 bases). Per the germline V gene, CDR1 is ENHRY and CDR2 is SYGVKD. This CDR3 contains 14 residues. V gave up 3 bases and J gave up 9 bases, with 15 bases separating them. As DNA, the CDR3 is TGTGCCATCAGTGAAATACAGGGTAAAGGTGAGCAGTTCTTC. This codes for CAISEIQGKGEQFF.